This T cell receptor beta chain originates from a study of blood T cell repertoires in COVID-19. TCRdb keeps only in-frame clones here, not all; method: immunoSEQ multiplex PCR. The table lists approximately 270,000 clones, about four fifths of them singletons. In the case of this clone: Other DNA sequences in the sample encode the same CDR3.

Germline V CDR1 and CDR2: SGHRS, YFSETQ. V lost 0 bases to trimming and J lost 0 bases, with 10 bases between them. This CDR3 spans 15 amino acids. The specimen was peripheral blood. V is TRBV5-1 and J is TRBJ2-7, with D possibly TRBD1 on 5 matching bases. The receptor was isolated from an elderly man with acute or convalescent COVID-19. The CDR3 region has the DNA TGCGCCAGCAGCTTGGGGCAGGGCAGCTCCTACGAGCAGTACTTC. Its protein product is CASSLGQGSSYEQYF. The variable domain in full, with the rest retrieved from reference TRBV5-1 and TRBJ2-7, is KAGVTQTPRYLIKTRGQQVTLSCSPISGHRSVSWYQQTPGQGLQFLFEYFSETQRNKGNFPGRFSGRQFSNSRSEMNVSTLELGDSALYLCASSLGQGSSYEQYFGPGTRLTVT.